The 25 T cell receptor beta chains presented below share a single source sample, sequenced in a study of molecular identifiers for immune sequencing clone quantification. MiXCR was run by TCRdb on the PCR reads, yielding one entry per CDR3 protein. The table lists roughly 320,000 distinct CDR3 sequences, about a fifth of them singletons, with about 0.79% in the top ten. Sequenced input: naive CD8+ T cells from blood, with Jurkat cell RNA spiked in. Subset denoted: FACS-sorted CD8+CD4-CCR7+CD45RA+ naive T cells. These receptor sequences come from a human donor in good health. Some libraries in this study had Jurkat cell RNA spiked in.

On this clonotype itself: Being one base from a much bigger clone, this may be a read error. This chain connects TRBV5-1 to TRBJ1-1; D uncertain. The length of the CDR3 is 13 residues. V lost 9 bases, J lost 4 bases, and 16 bases lay in between. Germline V lookup: CDR1 SGHRS, CDR2 YFSETQ. DNA of the CDR3: TGCGCCAACGGCCCGAGGAGGGCCACTGAAGCTTTCTTT. Amino acid sequence: CANGPRRATEAFF.

This clonotype came up a few times. The chain uses TRBV4-3 and TRBJ2-2; 8 bases fit TRBD1. Germline-derived CDR1 and CDR2 are LGHNA and YSLEER. CDR3 length equals 17 residues. V shed 0 bases and J 3 bases; nucleotides not matched to a gene: 6. CDR3 amino acids: CASSQERDRSYTGELFF. CDR3 DNA: TGCGCCAGCAGCCAAGAGAGGGACAGGTCATACACCGGGGAGCTGTTTTTT.

This sequence joins TRBV30 and TRBJ2-7; D gene unclear. Trimming took off 3 bases at V and 0 bases at J, with 3 bases between the two ends. The length of the CDR3 is 11 residues. CDR1 and CDR2 (germline): GTSNPN, SVGIG (reference sequence). Here the CDR3 DNA reads TGTGCCTGGAGGAGCTCCTACGAGCAGTACTTC. Its translation is CAWRSSYEQYF. Together with reference TRBV30 and TRBJ2-7, the CDR3 gives the full variable domain: SQTIHQWPATLVQPVGSPLSLECTVEGTSNPNLYWYRQAAGRGLQLLFYSVGIGQISSEVPQNLSASRPQDRQFILSSKKLLLSDSGFYLCAWRSSYEQYFGPGTRLTVT.

This clonotype was observed a handful of times. The chain combines TRBV4-2 with TRBJ2-7; D is uncertain. The CDR3 runs to 15 residues. Germline V gene sequence: CDR1 LGHNA, CDR2 YNFKEQ. Trimming left V 5 bases short and J 3 bases short, with 17 bases between. This CDR3 reads CASSITETSDYEQYF. CDR3 sequence (DNA): TGTGCCAGCAGCATAACCGAGACATCGGACTACGAGCAGTACTTC.

Ten or more counts support this clonotype. The gene calls are TRBV13 and TRBJ1-1; perhaps TRBD1 as D (5 bases). CDR3 length: 16 amino acids. The V gene's germline CDR1 is PRHDT and CDR2 FYEKMQ (reference sequence). V lost 5 bases and J lost 3, with 19 bases in between. The CDR3 nucleotides are TGTGCCAGCAGCACAGAGGGGCAGAGGGGTGACACTGAAGCTTTCTTT. Its translation is CASSTEGQRGDTEAFF.

Details on this clonotype: A much larger clone differs by one base, so this may be a read error. This chain connects TRBV19 to TRBJ2-7, with 7 bases that match TRBD1. V gave up 4 bases and J gave up 7 bases; unmatched junction bases: 7. The CDR3 sequence is 13 residues long. CDR1 LNHDA and CDR2 SQIVND come from the germline V gene (reference sequence). The DNA of the CDR3 is TGTGCCAGTAGTAACGGGACAGCGCAAGAGCAGTACTTC. It translates to CASSNGTAQEQYF.

The table lists this clonotype with many counts. V gene TRBV28 combines with J gene TRBJ2-6, with 10 bases lining up with TRBD1. CDR1 is MDHEN, CDR2 SYDVKM, per germline. The CDR3 runs 16 residues. The V and J ends lost 3 bases and 3 bases, in that order; junction bases with no gene match: 2. DNA for the CDR3: TGTGCCAGCAGTTTGGGGACAGGGGTTGGGGCCAACGTCCTGACTTTC. This codes for CASSLGTGVGANVLTF.

This clonotype was found many times. The chain combines TRBV12-3 or TRBV12-4 with TRBJ2-3; D may be TRBD1 or TRBD2 (5 bases each). V lost 10 bases to trimming and J lost 2 bases, with 19 bases between them. This CDR3 region has 15 residues. Here the CDR3 DNA reads TGTGCCACCAGACCCCCAGGGAGCTTCACAGATACGCAGTATTTT. This gives the protein CATRPPGSFTDTQYF.

This clonotype has more than one count but fewer than ten. The chain combines TRBV20-1 with TRBJ2-1; TRBD2 aligns across 7 bases. In germline, CDR1 is DFQATT, CDR2 SNEGSKA (reference sequence). V was clipped by 4 bases and J by 10 bases; unmatched bases: 16. The CDR3 is 15 amino acids. This chain's CDR3 is CSATTSRSHFVEQFF. CDR3 DNA sequence: TGCAGTGCTACGACTAGCAGATCACATTTCGTAGAGCAGTTCTTC.

In the case of this clonotype: A single base separates this from a much larger clone, so it may be a read error. This chain links TRBV4-1 with TRBJ1-1; unclear D gene. V was pared by 4 bases and J by 1 base, with 13 bases between. This CDR3 region has 15 residues. CDR1 and CDR2 (germline): MGHRA, YSYEKL. CDR3: CASSRNFGANTEAFF. The CDR3, as DNA: TGCGCCAGCAGCCGTAATTTCGGAGCGAACACTGAAGCTTTCTTT.

This clonotype was seen at least ten times. This chain links TRBV6-2 or TRBV6-3 with TRBJ2-7; D possibly matches TRBD1 or TRBD2 (5 bases each). The germline gives CDR1 MNHEY, CDR2 SVGEGT. This CDR3 has 14 residues. Trimming took off 2 bases at V and 3 bases at J, with 11 bases between the two ends. The CDR3 loop is CASSYGQGVYEQYF. The CDR3 DNA follows: TGTGCCAGCAGTTACGGCCAGGGAGTCTACGAGCAGTACTTC.

This clonotype was detected ten times or more. The V call is TRBV12-3 or TRBV12-4, the J call TRBJ2-3, with TRBD2 identical over 12 bases. Trimming cost V 6 bases and J 4 bases; bases outside gene matches: 5. The CDR3 sequence is 15 residues long. The CDR3 loop is CASSRTSGVPDTQYF. The CDR3 coding sequence is TGTGCCAGCAGCCGGACTAGCGGGGTCCCAGATACGCAGTATTTT.

In the case of this clonotype: A much bigger clone sits one base away, suggesting this may be a read error. The V gene is TRBV2, the J gene TRBJ2-2; D may be TRBD2 (6 bases). V lost 0 bases, J lost 6 bases, and 20 bases lay in between. Germline loops: CDR1 SNHLY, CDR2 FYNNEI. The CDR3 has 18 residues. The CDR3 DNA reads TGTGCCAGCAGTGAAGCGGAGGGGAGTAGGGTCCGGGCCGGGGAGCTGTTTTTT. This encodes CASSEAEGSRVRAGELFF.

This clonotype was observed a handful of times. The chain is built from TRBV20-1 and TRBJ2-7; possible D gene TRBD2, 6 bases. V was trimmed by 3 bases and J by 4 bases, leaving 16 bases between them. The germline gives CDR1 DFQATT, CDR2 SNEGSKA (reference sequence). CDR3 size: 14 residues. The CDR3 nucleotides are TGCAGTGCTAGGGGACTCCTGAGAGGATACGAGCAGTACTTC. Translated: CSARGLLRGYEQYF.

Remarks on this clonotype: A clone one base away is much larger, so this may be a read error. The chain carries TRBV5-3 and TRBJ1-5; D possibly corresponds to TRBD1 (6 bases). TRBV5-3 is recorded as an ORF, its role being uncertain. This CDR3 has 16 amino acids. Trimming pared 8 bases from V and 5 bases from J, leaving 23 bases between. The CDR3 DNA reads TGTGCCAGCAGTTTGGGGGGCAGGGAAGGGGATCAGCCCCAGCATTTT. This translates into CASSLGGREGDQPQHF.

V is TRBV19 and J is TRBJ2-5; unclear D gene. V lost 1 base to trimming and J lost 0 bases, with 6 bases between them. The CDR3 loop spans 14 amino acids. Germline V gene lookup returns CDR1 LNHDA and CDR2 SQIVND (reference sequence). CDR3 coding DNA: TGTGCCAGTAGTATAGCCACGGACCAAGAGACCCAGTACTTC. Translation gives CASSIATDQETQYF.

This clonotype was detected many times. The chain recombines TRBV6-5 with TRBJ1-1, with a weak D call TRBD1 (6 bases). The CDR3 has 15 amino acids. Trimming shortened V by 0 bases and J by 4 bases, and 12 bases separated the two germline ends. Per germline, CDR1 MNHEY and CDR2 SVGAGI. The CDR3: CASSYSRGARTEAFF. Written as DNA, the CDR3 is TGTGCCAGCAGTTACTCCCGGGGGGCGCGCACTGAAGCTTTCTTT.

In this sample, this clonotype turned up once. It may be a read error: a sequence one base away is much more abundant. The chain links TRBV5-1 to TRBJ1-2; 7 bases fit TRBD1. The CDR3 has 13 amino acids. Germline CDR1 SGHRS, CDR2 YFSETQ. As DNA, the CDR3 is TGCGCCGGCAGCTTGGAAGGGGGCGATGGCTACACCTTC. Translation: CAGSLEGGDGYTF.

Remarks on this clonotype: A much larger clone differs from this one at a single base, so this may be a read error. J is TRBJ1-1 and V is TRBV4-3, with TRBD1 matching over 8 bases. CDR1 and CDR2 from the germline V gene are LGHNA and YSLEER. With 4 bases clipped from V and 5 bases from J, the junction kept 9 bases outside the gene matches. The CDR3 runs to 15 residues. The CDR3 region has the DNA TGCGCCAGCAGCCGGGACAGGTCTATACCAACTGAAGCTTTCTTT. This encodes CASSRDRSIPTEAFF.

The chain combines TRBV9 with TRBJ2-7; D unclear. Germline V lookup: CDR1 SGDLS, CDR2 YYNGEE. Trimming stripped 1 base from V and 5 bases from J, with 13 bases between. This CDR3 has 14 residues. CDR3 protein: CASSVSPGSHEQYF. The CDR3 DNA sequence: TGTGCCAGCAGCGTATCACCGGGTAGTCACGAGCAGTACTTC.

This clonotype was seen only a few times. The genes are TRBV28 and TRBJ1-5; D perhaps matches TRBD1 (5 bases). Germline V gives CDR1 MDHEN, CDR2 SYDVKM. The CDR3 runs 15 residues. With 5 bases removed from V and 1 base from J, the gap between germline ends came to 12 bases. The CDR3 region has the DNA TGTGCCAGCAGTCCCCAATGGGACAGCAATCAGCCCCAGCATTTT. Its protein product is CASSPQWDSNQPQHF. The entire variable domain, with the rest obtained from reference TRBV28 and TRBJ1-5, is as follows: DVKVTQSSRYLVKRTGEKVFLECVQDMDHENMFWYRQDPGLGLRLIYFSYDVKMKEKGDIPEGYSVSREKKERFSLILESASTNQTSMYLCASSPQWDSNQPQHFGDGTRLSIL.

For the CDR3, the DNA is TGCGCCAGCAGCCAAGATAATCTCCTTAGCACAGATACGCAGTATTTT. It translates to CASSQDNLLSTDTQYF. The gene calls are TRBV4-1 and TRBJ2-3; no clear D. The germline V and J ends were trimmed by 0 bases and 0 bases, with 10 bases remaining between them. Germline CDR1 MGHRA, CDR2 YSYEKL. The length of the CDR3 is 16 residues.

Here the CDR3 reads CAISVSSSGDNSYEQYF. CDR3 coding DNA: TGTGCCATCAGTGTGTCGTCGTCAGGGGATAACTCCTACGAGCAGTACTTC. The V call is TRBV10-3, the J call TRBJ2-7; D is possibly TRBD1 (6 bases). Trimming took 4 bases from V and 0 from J, leaving 19 bases between them. Germline assignment: CDR1 ENHRY and CDR2 SYGVKD. This CDR3 has 17 amino acids.

This clonotype appeared many times. This chain links TRBV7-9 with TRBJ2-2; no firm D call. V was cut by 2 bases and J by 3 bases, with 16 bases left in between. The CDR3 totals 17 residues. CDR1 is SEHNR, CDR2 FQNEAQ, per germline (reference sequence). The CDR3 is CASSLPQGQVYTGELFF. CDR3 nucleotide sequence: TGTGCCAGCAGCTTACCCCAAGGGCAGGTCTACACCGGGGAGCTGTTTTTT.

This clonotype was seen at least ten times. One junction end disagrees with the germline gene, perhaps due to a read error. The chain is built from TRBV6-2 or TRBV6-3 and TRBJ2-7, with D uncertain. CDR1 is MNHEY and CDR2 is SVGEGT in the germline V gene. CDR3 size: 13 residues. CDR3 sequence reads: CASSYSASHEQYF. The CDR3 DNA follows: TGTGCCAGCAGTTACAGCGCCTCCCACGAGCAGTACTTC.